This entry is about one T cell receptor beta chain. Its antigen is as yet unknown. The germline V gene encodes CDR1 SEHNR and CDR2 FQNEAQ (reference sequence). The CDR3 consists of 18 residues. The data belong to a study of blood T cells in healthy people across ages. Study-level findings and limits: The study found more naive CD4+ cells and higher diversity in long-lived than aged donors.

With a J-beta primer mix and a sample-barcoded 5' primer, a second PCR ran roughly 6 to 12 cycles. Per sample, CDR3-containing paired-end reads numbered at least 3 million. One entry per CDR3 protein, called by TCRdb with MiXCR from the 5' RACE reads. Of over 1,500,000 distinct CDR3 sequences detected, about 39% appear once; the ten largest clones hold approximately 22%. The study recruited healthy Caucasian donors from Russia who were aged about 6 to 100. Sequenced material: blood. The chain links TRBV7-9 to TRBJ2-4; TRBD2 agrees at 11 bases. The J call may be in error: the DNA end matches TRBJ2-7 better. This sequence was found in a human donor in good health. The CDR3 loop is CASSPGTSGRGPTYEQYF. The CDR3 DNA sequence: TGTGCCAGCAGCCCAGGGACTAGCGGCAGAGGACCGACCTACGAGCAGTACTTC.